This T cell receptor beta chain is from a study of T cells after yellow fever vaccination. This clonotype was observed at least ten times. V lost 0 bases and J lost 2, with 14 bases in between. The V gene's germline CDR1 is LGHNA and CDR2 YSLEER. CDR3 length: 17 residues. TCRdb re-called the 5' RACE reads through MiXCR, storing one row per CDR3 protein. The sample shows approximately 70,000 distinct CDR3 sequences, around 7% of them seen only once. The clonotype comes from a man younger than 30 who received the YFV17D yellow fever vaccine. The sample in question was CD8+ T cells sorted from PBMCs, obtained more than 8 days after the first yellow fever vaccination. This chain links TRBV4-3 with TRBJ2-4; TRBD1 might be the D (6 bases). The CDR3: CASSQEWVQGTKNIQYF. CDR3 DNA: TGCGCCAGCAGCCAAGAGTGGGTACAGGGAACCAAAAACATTCAGTACTTC.